Sequencing of this TCR beta chain was carried out in a study of beta chain features in type 1 diabetes. This clone has more than one count but fewer than ten. Antigen specificity is unknown. Germline values: CDR1 SGHDN, CDR2 FVKESK. The V end was cut by 4 bases, the J end by 7 bases, with 10 bases between. The CDR3 runs to 12 residues. Via CD45RO/CCR7/CD25/CD127/CD95/CD27, cells of the CD4+ naive, central memory, regulatory and stem cell-like memory subsets were sorted. Sequencing targeted expressed TCRB transcripts, as all isolated RNA had been reverse transcribed. Repertoires were generated with immunoSEQ multiplex PCR, while TCRdb's copy carries only in-frame clones and drops some. The sample includes over 600,000 clones, around 12% of them seen just once. Whole-study findings and limits: Moderate yet significant TCRB CDR3 shortening was seen in Type 1 diabetes patients in all four CD4+ subsets. Over-representation of high TCR-expressing cells was a possible consequence of cDNA sequencing. PCR, the amplification step, might favor shorter templates, equally in patients and controls.

What was sequenced was naive CD4+ T cells from blood. The J gene is TRBJ1-2, the V gene TRBV14, with unresolved D. The receptor was derived from a young man with type 1 diabetes. The CDR3 DNA sequence: TGTGCCAGCAGCCCCGGCGGCCGTGGCTACACCTTC. Its protein is CASSPGGRGYTF.